The 14 T cell receptor beta chains below come from one sample, sequenced in a study of blood T cell repertoires in COVID-19. The data were produced by immunoSEQ multiplex PCR, yet TCRdb's version contains in-frame clones alone and is incomplete. The data hold about 80,000 clones, with 65% to 85% observed a single time. Source material: peripheral blood. Receptors originate from a man in his sixties or seventies with active or convalescent COVID-19.

This chain joins TRBV19 and TRBJ1-2; possibly TRBD1 for D (5 bases). Germline CDR1 and CDR2: LNHDA and SQIVND (reference sequence). V was trimmed by 7 bases and J by 6 bases, leaving 18 bases between them. The length of the CDR3 is 14 residues. The CDR3 sequence: CASTTPQGYNGYTF. The CDR3 nucleotides read TGTGCCAGTACTACCCCGCAGGGCTACAATGGCTACACCTTC.

The CDR3 here is CASTPPISAGGLKTQYF. Here the CDR3 DNA reads TGTGCCAGCACCCCCCCTATTTCGGCGGGGGGGCTGAAGACCCAGTACTTC. This chain links TRBV3-1 (or the pseudogene TRBV3-2) with TRBJ2-5, with 9 bases that match TRBD2. This CDR3 comprises 17 residues. The ends lost 7 bases at V and 6 bases at J; junction bases unmatched: 18. Germline assignment: CDR1 LGHDT and CDR2 YNNKEL (reference sequence).

This sequence joins TRBV10-3 and TRBJ1-1; a weak D match, TRBD1 (6 bases). V lost 2 bases, J lost 11 bases, and 18 bases lay in between. This CDR3 contains 14 residues. Germline lookup yields CDR1 ENHRY and CDR2 SYGVKD. The CDR3 nucleotides are TGTGCCATCAGTGAGGACAGGACGAATTTTAGGGCTTTCTTT. It yields the protein CAISEDRTNFRAFF.

The gene calls are TRBV2 and TRBJ2-5; D might be TRBD2 (6 bases). V gave up 4 bases and J gave up 7 bases, with 16 bases separating them. CDR3 length: 14 residues. Germline assignment: CDR1 SNHLY and CDR2 FYNNEI. The DNA for the CDR3 is TGTGCCAGCAGTGTCACTAGGGGCGGGGCGACCCAGTACTTC. This translates into CASSVTRGGATQYF.

The chain couples TRBV2 to TRBJ1-2, with D maybe TRBD1 (6 bases). The CDR3 consists of 13 residues. V was clipped by 8 bases and J by 10 bases, with 20 bases between them. Germline loops: CDR1 SNHLY, CDR2 FYNNEI. This CDR3 reads CASSTRDIVVYTF. The CDR3 DNA reads TGTGCCAGCTCAACCCGGGACATTGTTGTCTACACCTTC.

The V gene is TRBV6-6, the J gene TRBJ1-1; D gene uncertain. The CDR3 is made up of 12 amino acids. The germline V gene encodes CDR1 MNHNY and CDR2 SVGAGI (reference sequence). Trimming stripped 6 bases from V and 0 bases from J, with 5 bases between. The CDR3 DNA sequence: TGTGCCAGCAGACAGATGAACACTGAAGCTTTCTTT. This codes for CASRQMNTEAFF.

The genes are TRBV5-5 and TRBJ1-1; TRBD1 matches 8 bases. Germline V gene lookup returns CDR1 SGHKS and CDR2 YYEKEE (reference sequence). V lost 1 base, J lost 8 bases, and 7 bases stayed unmatched. The CDR3 runs to 14 residues. The CDR3 protein is CASSLSPGQGEAFF. Written as DNA, the CDR3 is TGTGCCAGCAGCTTGTCTCCTGGACAGGGCGAAGCTTTCTTT.

The chain links TRBV2 to TRBJ2-7; D call uncertain. V was shortened by 4 bases and J by 3 bases, with 22 bases between the two germline ends. Germline V lookup: CDR1 SNHLY, CDR2 FYNNEI. The CDR3 runs 17 residues. CDR3: CASSGGIGSLGGYEQYF. The CDR3 DNA is TGTGCCAGCAGTGGCGGAATCGGCTCGCTGGGTGGCTACGAGCAGTACTTC.

V gene TRBV12-3 or TRBV12-4 combines with J gene TRBJ2-7; 7 nucleotides match TRBD1. The junction had 4 bases not matched to a gene; V was cut back by 3 bases and J by 5 bases. The CDR3 loop spans 13 amino acids. The CDR3 sequence: CASSFRGSDEQYF. In nucleotides, the CDR3 is TGTGCCAGCAGTTTCAGGGGGTCGGACGAGCAGTACTTC.

The rearrangement links TRBV2 to TRBJ1-3; no clear D. The V and J ends lost 5 bases and 0 bases respectively, with 11 bases between them. CDR1 and CDR2 from the germline V gene are SNHLY and FYNNEI. The CDR3 runs 15 residues. For the CDR3, the DNA is TGTGCCAGCAGTAGACTGGAGAGCTCTGGAAACACCATATATTTT. It is translated as CASSRLESSGNTIYF.

This clone has just one count. The V gene is TRBV30, the J gene TRBJ2-3; the match to TRBD1 covers 9 bases. Germline CDR1 and CDR2: GTSNPN and SVGIG (reference sequence). CDR3 length: 14 amino acids. V lost 0 bases and J lost 3; bases outside the gene matches: 1. The CDR3 DNA sequence: TGTGCCTGGAGTGTACAGGGGGCGACAGATACGCAGTATTTT. It is translated as CAWSVQGATDTQYF.

The chain is built from TRBV19 and TRBJ2-7, with D possibly TRBD2 on 5 matching bases. CDR1 is LNHDA, CDR2 SQIVND, per germline (reference sequence). The germline V and J ends were trimmed by 3 bases and 6 bases, with 9 bases remaining between them. The CDR3 covers 12 residues. This chain's CDR3 is CASSIRSGEQYF. CDR3 sequence (DNA): TGTGCCAGTAGTATCAGGAGCGGCGAGCAGTACTTC.

This chain joins TRBV2 and TRBJ1-2, with 9 positions matching TRBD1. Trimming took 6 bases from V and 6 from J; bases not matched to a gene: 14. The germline CDR1 and CDR2 sequences are SNHLY and FYNNEI. This CDR3 is built from 16 residues. The CDR3 region has the DNA TGTGCCAGCAGAGACATAACTACAGGGGGCAAGGATGGCTACACCTTC. This translates into CASRDITTGGKDGYTF.

This clone was recorded many times. This sequence joins TRBV5-5 and TRBJ1-5, with 7 bases aligning to TRBD1. Germline trimming cut 1 base from V and 5 bases from J; bases unmatched to any gene: 6. Germline V gene lookup returns CDR1 SGHKS and CDR2 YYEKEE (reference sequence). The CDR3 contains 15 residues. CDR3 nucleotides: TGTGCCAGCAGCTTGACAGGGGTGGCTGATCAGCCCCAGCATTTT. Translated, it gives CASSLTGVADQPQHF.